This is a list of T cell receptor beta chains from one sample in a study of shared clonotypes between healthy human individuals. TCRdb's table, derived via immunoSEQ multiplex PCR, lists solely in-frame clones and lacks some. The data show more than 400,000 clones, with more than 95% seen just once and under 0.065% held by the top ten. Input material: naive CD4+ T cells sorted from blood. All receptors come from a woman aged 25-40 years in good health. CDR3s include the opening cysteine and the closing phenylalanine or tryptophan. Fields, in order: J gene, V gene, CDR3 protein.

>TRBJ1-4|TRBV27
CASRSRGNSEKLFF
>TRBJ2-7|TRBV10-3
CAISESFLAGDIYEQYF
>TRBJ1-1|TRBV10-3
CASRGQSMNTEAFF
>TRBJ2-2|TRBV6-4
CASSEQTNTGELFF
>TRBJ1-3|TRBV10-3
CAIRVPSGNTIYF
>TRBJ2-5|TRBV7-6
CASSLVAGEGQETQYF
>TRBJ1-1|TRBV2
CASRPRALLAEAFF
>TRBJ2-7|TRBV19
CASSIWTGSSYEQYF
>TRBJ1-4|TRBV5-1
CASSGGENEKLFF
>TRBJ1-5|TRBV28
CASSRQGHQPQHF
>TRBJ2-7|TRBV19
CARAAALTYEQYF
>TRBJ2-2|TRBV23-1
CASSQSTAGTLNTGELFF
>TRBJ1-2|TRBV19
CATADTGTSYGYTF
>TRBJ2-7|TRBV4-2
CASSKQLAQSSYEQYF
>TRBJ2-5|TRBV19
CASSIQISETQYF
>TRBJ1-5|TRBV19
CATKSGGHSNQPQHF
>TRBJ1-3|TRBV28
CASSPPARGNTIYF
>TRBJ1-1|TRBV28
CASTRWVGLQVAFF
>TRBJ1-5|TRBV19
CASSLGINQPQHF
>TRBJ1-1|TRBV6-5
CASSYNPGQQNTEAFF
>TRBJ1-1|TRBV28
CASSSGSSRTEAFF
>TRBJ1-4|TRBV27
CASKPQGVSNEKLFF
>TRBJ2-2|TRBV11-3
CASSYGQTGELFF
>TRBJ2-3|TRBV19
CASSTGLARTDTQYF
>TRBJ1-1|TRBV19
CASRVPSRVPNTEAFF
>TRBJ1-5|TRBV19
CASRQEPGQDSNQPQHF
>TRBJ1-3|TRBV28
CASSRPFGPGNTIYF
>TRBJ2-7|TRBV11-2
CASSPSSYEQYF
>TRBJ1-5|TRBV30
CAWSVPGQLNQPQHF
>TRBJ1-1|TRBV13
CASKVRVAYTEAFF
>.|TRBV11-3
CASSGLVAGEQYF
>TRBJ2-5|TRBV7-7
CAIGVREETQYF
>TRBJ1-2|TRBV19
CASSKGQGAQPGYTF
>TRBJ2-1|TRBV11-3
CASSLDSAGFSSEQFF
>.|TRBV5-4
CASSLTAGPFYEQYF
>TRBJ2-3|TRBV28
CASSHQPDSTDTQYF
>TRBJ2-3|TRBV27
CASSQGLVSTDTQYF
>TRBJ2-7|TRBV18
CASSPGREMDEQYF
>TRBJ1-1|TRBV21-1
CASSSIYESYIPLNTEAFF
>TRBJ2-1|TRBV6-5
CASSYEGYEQFF
>TRBJ2-1|TRBV11-2
CASSFLSGQRYNEQFF
>TRBJ2-7|TRBV10-3
CAITTSGPYEQYF
>TRBJ2-1|TRBV18
CASSPRSGDNEQFF
>TRBJ2-6|TRBV6-6
CASSYTYSGANVLTF
>TRBJ2-7|TRBV23-1
CASSQSAGVYEQYF
>TRBJ1-2|TRBV7-6
CASSPGQGWGYTF
>TRBJ2-7|TRBV19
CASSIQGAGYEQYF
>TRBJ1-2|TRBV10-3
CAISASENYGYTF
>TRBJ1-2|TRBV6-1
CASRRDPSNYGYTF
>TRBJ1-5|TRBV28
CASSLPAGQANRPQHF
>TRBJ2-1|TRBV28
CASSFSGRGYNEQFF
>TRBJ2-5|TRBV5-1
CASSRQGEIQETQYF
>TRBJ2-3|TRBV30
CAWSPSVADTQYF
>TRBJ1-3|TRBV5-4
CASSKTGSRFNTIYF